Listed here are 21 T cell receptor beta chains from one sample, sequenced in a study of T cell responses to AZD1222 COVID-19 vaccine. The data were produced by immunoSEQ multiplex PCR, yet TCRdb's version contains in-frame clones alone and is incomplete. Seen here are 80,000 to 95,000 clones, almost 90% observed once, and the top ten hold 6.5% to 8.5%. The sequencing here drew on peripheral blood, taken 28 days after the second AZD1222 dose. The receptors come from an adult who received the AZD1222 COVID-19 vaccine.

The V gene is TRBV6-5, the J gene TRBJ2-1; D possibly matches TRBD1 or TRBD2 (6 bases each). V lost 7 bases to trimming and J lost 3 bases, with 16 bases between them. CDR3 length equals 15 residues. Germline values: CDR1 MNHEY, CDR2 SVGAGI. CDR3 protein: CASIRRGDFYNEQFF. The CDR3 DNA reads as TGTGCCAGCATTAGAAGGGGGGACTTCTACAATGAGCAGTTCTTC.

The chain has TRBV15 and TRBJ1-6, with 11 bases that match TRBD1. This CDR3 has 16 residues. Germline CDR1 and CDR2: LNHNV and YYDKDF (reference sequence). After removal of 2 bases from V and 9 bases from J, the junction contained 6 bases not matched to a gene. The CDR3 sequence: CATSRPGQGAFSPLHF. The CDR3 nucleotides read TGTGCCACCAGCAGACCAGGACAGGGGGCGTTTTCACCCCTCCACTTT. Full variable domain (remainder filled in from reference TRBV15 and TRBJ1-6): DAMVIQNPRYQVTQFGKPVTLSCSQTLNHNVMYWYQQKSSQAPKLLFHYYDKDFNNEADTPDNFQSRRPNTSFCFLDIRSPGLGDTAMYLCATSRPGQGAFSPLHFGNGTRLTVT.

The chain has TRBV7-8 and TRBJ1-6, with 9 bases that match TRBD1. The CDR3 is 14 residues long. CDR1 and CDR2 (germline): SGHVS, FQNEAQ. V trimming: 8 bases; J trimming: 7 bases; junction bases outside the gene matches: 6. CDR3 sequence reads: CASSRDRANSPLHF. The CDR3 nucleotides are TGTGCCAGCTCACGGGACAGGGCGAATTCACCCCTCCACTTT.

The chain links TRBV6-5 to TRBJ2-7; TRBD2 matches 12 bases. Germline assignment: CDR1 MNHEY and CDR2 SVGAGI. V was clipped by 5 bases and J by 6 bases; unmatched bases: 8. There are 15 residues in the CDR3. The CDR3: CASSTRQTSGSEQYF. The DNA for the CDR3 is TGTGCCAGCAGTACTCGCCAGACTAGCGGGAGCGAGCAGTACTTC.

CDR3 sequence reads: CASSPRGAQDTEAFF. CDR3 coding DNA: TGTGCCAGCAGCCCAAGGGGAGCCCAGGACACTGAAGCTTTCTTT. V gene TRBV7-9 combines with J gene TRBJ1-1; the D gene is possibly TRBD1 (5 bases). The germline V gene encodes CDR1 SEHNR and CDR2 FQNEAQ (reference sequence). The CDR3 runs 15 residues. V was trimmed by 5 bases and J by 3 bases, leaving 16 bases between them.

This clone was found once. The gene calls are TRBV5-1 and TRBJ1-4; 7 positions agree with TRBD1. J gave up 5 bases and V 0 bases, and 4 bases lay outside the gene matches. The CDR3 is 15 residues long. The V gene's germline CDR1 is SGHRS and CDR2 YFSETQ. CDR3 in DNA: TGCGCCAGCAGCTTGGGCCAGGGGGTAAATGAAAAACTGTTTTTT. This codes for CASSLGQGVNEKLFF.

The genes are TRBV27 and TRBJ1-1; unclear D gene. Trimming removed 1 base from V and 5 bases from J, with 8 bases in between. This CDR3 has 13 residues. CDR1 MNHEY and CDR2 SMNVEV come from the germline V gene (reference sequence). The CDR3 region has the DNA TGTGCCAGCAGTTTATATCCTCCTACTGAAGCTTTCTTT. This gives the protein CASSLYPPTEAFF.

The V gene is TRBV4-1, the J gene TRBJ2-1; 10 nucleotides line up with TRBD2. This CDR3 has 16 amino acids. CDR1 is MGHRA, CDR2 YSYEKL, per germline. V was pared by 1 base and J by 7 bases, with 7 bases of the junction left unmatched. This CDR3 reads CASSQASGRDYNEQFF. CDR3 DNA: TGCGCCAGCAGCCAAGCGAGCGGGAGGGACTATAATGAGCAGTTCTTC.

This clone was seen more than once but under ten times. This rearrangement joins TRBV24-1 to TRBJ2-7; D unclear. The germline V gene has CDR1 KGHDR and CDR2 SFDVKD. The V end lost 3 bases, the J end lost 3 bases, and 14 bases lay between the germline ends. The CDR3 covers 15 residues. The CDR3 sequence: CATSDTRTTGYEQYF. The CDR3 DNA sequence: TGTGCCACCAGTGATACCCGTACTACCGGCTACGAGCAGTACTTC.

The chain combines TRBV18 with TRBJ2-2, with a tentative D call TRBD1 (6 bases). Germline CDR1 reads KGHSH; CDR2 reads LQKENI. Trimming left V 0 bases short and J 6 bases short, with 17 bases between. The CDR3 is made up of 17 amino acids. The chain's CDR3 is CASSPPVGRGWAGELFF. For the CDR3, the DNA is TGTGCCAGCTCACCACCGGTTGGCAGGGGATGGGCCGGGGAGCTGTTTTTT.

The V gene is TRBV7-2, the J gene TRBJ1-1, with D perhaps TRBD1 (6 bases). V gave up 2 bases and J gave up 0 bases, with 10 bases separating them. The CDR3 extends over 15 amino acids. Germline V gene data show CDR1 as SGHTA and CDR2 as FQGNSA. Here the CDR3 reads CASSLPGTLNTEAFF. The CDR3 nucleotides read TGTGCCAGCAGCTTACCCGGGACATTGAACACTGAAGCTTTCTTT.

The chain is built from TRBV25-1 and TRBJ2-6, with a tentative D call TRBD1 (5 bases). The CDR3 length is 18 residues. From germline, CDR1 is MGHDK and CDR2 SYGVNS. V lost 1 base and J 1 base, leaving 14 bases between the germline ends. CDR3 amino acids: CASSESGRVYSGANVLTF. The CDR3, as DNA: TGTGCCAGCAGTGAATCAGGCAGGGTCTATTCTGGGGCCAACGTCCTGACTTTC.

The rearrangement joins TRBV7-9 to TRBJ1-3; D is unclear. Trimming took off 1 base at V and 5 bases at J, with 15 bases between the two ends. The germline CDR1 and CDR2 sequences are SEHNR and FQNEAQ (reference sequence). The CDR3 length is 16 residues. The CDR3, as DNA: TGTGCCAGCAGCTTAGAATTAAGGGTCGACAGAAACACCATATATTTT. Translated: CASSLELRVDRNTIYF. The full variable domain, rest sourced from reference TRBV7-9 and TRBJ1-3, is DTGVSQNPRHKITKRGQNVTFRCDPISEHNRLYWYRQTLGQGPEFLTYFQNEAQLEKSRLLSDRFSAERPKGSFSTLEIQRTEQGDSAMYLCASSLELRVDRNTIYFGEGSWLTVV.

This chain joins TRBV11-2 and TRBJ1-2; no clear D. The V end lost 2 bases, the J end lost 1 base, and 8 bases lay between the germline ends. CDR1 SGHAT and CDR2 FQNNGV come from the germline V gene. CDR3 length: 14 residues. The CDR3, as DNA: TGTGCCAGCAGCTTAAGCACAAGTAACTATGGCTACACCTTC. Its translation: CASSLSTSNYGYTF. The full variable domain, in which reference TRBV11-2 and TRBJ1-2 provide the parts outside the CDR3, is EAGVAQSPRYKIIEKRQSVAFWCNPISGHATLYWYQQILGQGPKLLIQFQNNGVVDDSQLPKDRFSAERLKGVDSTLKIQPAKLEDSAVYLCASSLSTSNYGYTFGSGTRLTVV.

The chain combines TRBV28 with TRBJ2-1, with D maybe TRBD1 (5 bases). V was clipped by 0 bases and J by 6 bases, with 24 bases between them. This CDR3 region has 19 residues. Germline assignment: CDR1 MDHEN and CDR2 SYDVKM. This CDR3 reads CASSLWGRTRLMTINEQFF. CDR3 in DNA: TGTGCCAGCAGTTTATGGGGGCGGACCCGATTGATGACGATCAATGAGCAGTTCTTC.

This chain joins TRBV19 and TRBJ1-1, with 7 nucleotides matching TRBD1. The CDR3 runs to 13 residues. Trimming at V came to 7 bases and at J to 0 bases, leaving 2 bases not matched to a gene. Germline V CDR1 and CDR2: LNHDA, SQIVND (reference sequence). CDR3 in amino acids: CASKGAMNTEAFF. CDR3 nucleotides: TGTGCCAGTAAGGGGGCGATGAACACTGAAGCTTTCTTT. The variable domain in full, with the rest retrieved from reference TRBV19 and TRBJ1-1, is DGGITQSPKYLFRKEGQNVTLSCEQNLNHDAMYWYRQDPGQGLRLIYYSQIVNDFQKGDIAEGYSVSREKKESFPLTVTSAQKNPTAFYLCASKGAMNTEAFFGQGTRLTVV.

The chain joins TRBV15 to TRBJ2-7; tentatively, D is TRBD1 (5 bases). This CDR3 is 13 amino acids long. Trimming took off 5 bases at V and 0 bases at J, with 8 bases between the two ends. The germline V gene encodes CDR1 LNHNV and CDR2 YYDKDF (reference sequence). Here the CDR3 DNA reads TGTGCCACCAGCTGGACAAACTCCTACGAGCAGTACTTC. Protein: CATSWTNSYEQYF.

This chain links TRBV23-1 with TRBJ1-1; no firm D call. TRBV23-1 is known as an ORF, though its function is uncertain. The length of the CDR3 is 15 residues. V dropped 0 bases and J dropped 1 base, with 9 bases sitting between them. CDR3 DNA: TGCGCCAGCAGTCAATCAGGGCAGCAGAACACTGAAGCTTTCTTT. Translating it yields CASSQSGQQNTEAFF.

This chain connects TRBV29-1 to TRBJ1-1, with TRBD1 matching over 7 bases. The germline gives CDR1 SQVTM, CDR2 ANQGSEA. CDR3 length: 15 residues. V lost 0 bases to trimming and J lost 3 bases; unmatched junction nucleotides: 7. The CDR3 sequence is CSVEDGGGADTEAFF. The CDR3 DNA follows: TGCAGCGTTGAAGATGGAGGGGGCGCTGACACTGAAGCTTTCTTT.

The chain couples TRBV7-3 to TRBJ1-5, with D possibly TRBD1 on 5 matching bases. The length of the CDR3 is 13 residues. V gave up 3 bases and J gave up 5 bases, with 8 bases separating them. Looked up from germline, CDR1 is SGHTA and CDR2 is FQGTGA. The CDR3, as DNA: TGTGCCAGCAGCTTCCAGGGTTATCAGCCCCAGCATTTT. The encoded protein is CASSFQGYQPQHF.

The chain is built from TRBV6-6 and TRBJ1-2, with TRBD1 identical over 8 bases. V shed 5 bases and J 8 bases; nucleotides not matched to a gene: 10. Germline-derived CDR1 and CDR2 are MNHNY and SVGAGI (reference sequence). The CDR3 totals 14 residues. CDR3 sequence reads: CASSTQGQAVGYTF. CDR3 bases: TGTGCCAGCAGTACCCAGGGACAGGCTGTAGGCTACACCTTC.